This is a list of T cell receptor beta chains from one sample in a study of patients and donors after allogeneic stem cell transplantation. MiXCR was run by TCRdb on the RT-PCR reads, yielding one entry per CDR3 protein. The table records 150,000 to 200,000 distinct CDR3 sequences, roughly 40% of them present only once. The material sequenced was blood, either unsorted or a sorted T cell fraction (not recorded which). The receptor set was obtained from a human donor who was either an allogeneic HSCT recipient or a stem cell or donor lymphocyte infusion donor (not recorded which). It is not recorded whose cells these are; they may come from a transplant donor. The CDR3 runs from the conserved cysteine through the conserved F or W. The D gene is left open where the match is weak. Rows may omit the clone size; those that give it use once, few, many or a size class.

clone_size	j_call	v_call	d_call	cdr3_aa	cdr3_nt
NA	TRBJ1-1	TRBV6-5	TRBD1	CASSYPHLGQGIAEAFF	TGTGCCAGCAGTTACCCCCATTTGGGACAGGGAATTGCTGAAGCTTTCTTT
NA	TRBJ2-1	TRBV6-5	NA	CASSRMECNEQFF	TGTGCCAGCAGCCGGATGGAGTGCAATGAGCAGTTCTTC
few	TRBJ2-7	TRBV5-1	TRBD1	CASSQDRGEQYF	TGCGCCAGCAGCCAGGACAGGGGCGAGCAGTACTTC
few	TRBJ2-1	TRBV6-5	TRBD2	CASSYPGLADNEQFF	TGTGCCAGCAGTTACCCCGGACTAGCGGACAATGAGCAGTTCTTC
NA	TRBJ2-7	TRBV20-1	TRBD1	CSARFPDRPYEQYF	TGCAGTGCCCGCTTTCCGGACAGGCCGTACGAGCAGTACTTC
NA	TRBJ1-1	TRBV28	NA	CASRSGFSRTEAFF	TGTGCCAGCAGGTCCGGCTTTAGCAGGACTGAAGCTTTCTTT
NA	TRBJ1-3	TRBV12-3/TRBV12-4	NA	CASSLVEGLGSGNTIYF	TGTGCCAGCAGTTTAGTGGAGGGACTGGGCTCTGGAAACACCATATATTTT
once	TRBJ1-2	TRBV20-1	TRBD1	CSAGDRGYGYTF	TGCAGTGCTGGGGACAGGGGCTATGGCTACACCTTC
NA	TRBJ2-2	TRBV2	NA	CASSPTRDTGELFF	TGTGCCAGCAGCCCCACTAGGGACACCGGGGAGCTGTTTTTT
few	TRBJ1-6	TRBV3-1	TRBD1	CASRGTGLDNSPLHF	TGTGCCAGCAGGGGGACAGGGTTGGATAATTCACCCCTCCACTTT